The 3 T cell receptor beta chains given below trace back to one sample, sequenced in a study of cytomegalovirus exposure and HLA in healthy donors. The protocol was immunoSEQ multiplex PCR, while the TCRdb copy is restricted to in-frame clones and leaves out a portion. The repertoire holds over 150,000 clones, with 91% as singletons. The sample comprised PBMCs. The receptors shown here come from a woman aged 18-35 years in good health and CMV-seropositive.

The chain uses TRBV4-2 and TRBJ2-3, with TRBD2 matching over 14 bases. The CDR3 loop spans 19 amino acids. Germline V gene data show CDR1 as LGHNA and CDR2 as YNFKEQ. Trimming removed 0 bases from V and 2 bases from J; junction bases left unmatched: 7. The CDR3 sequence: CASSQDRGLAGGLTDTQYF. The CDR3 bases are TGTGCCAGCAGCCAAGATAGAGGACTAGCGGGGGGCCTCACAGATACGCAGTATTTT.

V usage is TRBV28 and J usage is TRBJ1-2, with D unresolved. From germline, CDR1 is MDHEN and CDR2 SYDVKM. CDR3 length equals 10 residues. V shed 7 bases and J shed 6 bases, with 6 bases lying between them. CDR3 sequence: CASTGDGYTF. For the CDR3, the DNA is TGTGCCAGCACAGGCGATGGCTACACCTTC.

The chain uses TRBV7-3 and TRBJ2-2; the match to TRBD2 covers 7 bases. J lost 3 bases, V lost 5 bases, and 6 bases had no gene match. In germline, CDR1 is SGHTA, CDR2 FQGTGA. The CDR3 has 15 amino acids. In DNA, the CDR3 is TGTGCCAGCAGCCCCACTAGCGACCACACCGGGGAGCTGTTTTTT. Encoded protein: CASSPTSDHTGELFF.